This T cell receptor beta chain was identified during a study of CD8+ T cells in alopecia areata. Study as a whole: Tofacitinib therapy took 6 to 18 months; 6 months off drug came after. Study findings and constraints: For lesional scalp, especially alopecia totalis/universalis, clonality was higher than in normal scalp.

Germline CDR1 is SNHLY and CDR2 is FYNNEI. The V segment lost 6 bases and the J segment 5 bases; nucleotides outside the gene matches: 9. The CDR3 totals 14 residues. As part of sample collection, lesional scalp punch biopsies and peripheral blood were taken from alopecia areata patients. Extraction of RNA preceded its reverse transcription into cDNA, which served as the sequencing template. The table came from immunoSEQ multiplex PCR; TCRdb's copy has only in-frame clones and leaves some out. The table lists approximately 59,000 clones, about 44% of them singletons. A word on this clone: The antigen remains undetermined.

The TCR was taken from a human donor with alopecia areata. The sample in question was CD8+ T cells sorted from blood, obtained at week 0. The gene calls are TRBV2 and TRBJ2-5, with 7 bases that match TRBD2. The CDR3 here is CASSLSLAAETQYF. DNA for the CDR3: TGTGCCAGCAGCTTATCCCTAGCGGCGGAGACCCAGTACTTC.